Presented here are 32 T cell receptor beta chains from one specimen sequenced in a study of CD8 T cells in Susac syndrome. After extraction with the RNeasy kit, roughly 0.5 to 1 ug of the RNA was reverse transcribed using random hexamers. MiXCR, applied by TCRdb to the immunoSEQ multiplex PCR reads, yields one record per CDR3 protein. The data show some 120,000 distinct CDR3 sequences, 90% to 95% seen once. Sequencing was done on a sample of CD8+ T cells from PBMCs. The receptors were sampled from a human donor with multiple sclerosis.

The V gene is TRBV7-8, the J gene TRBJ1-5; unclear D gene. In germline, CDR1 is SGHVS, CDR2 FQNEAQ. The germline V and J ends were trimmed by 5 bases and 3 bases, with 17 bases remaining between them. This CDR3 comprises 16 residues. CDR3 loop: CASSITPEFYNQPQHF. The CDR3 nucleotides are TGTGCCAGCAGCATAACTCCGGAATTTTACAATCAGCCCCAGCATTTT.

This clonotype has a single count. This rearrangement joins TRBV6-6 to TRBJ1-2, with a possible D match to TRBD1 (6 bases). The V end lost 0 bases, the J end lost 4 bases, and 12 bases lay between the germline ends. The CDR3 runs 15 residues. The germline V gene has CDR1 MNHNY and CDR2 SVGAGI (reference sequence). The CDR3 here is CASSYSQGSPYGYTF. The CDR3 coding sequence is TGTGCCAGCAGTTACTCGCAGGGGAGCCCCTATGGCTACACCTTC.

The chain uses TRBV7-9 and TRBJ2-7; the D is unclear. The CDR3 contains 12 residues. CDR1 is SEHNR, CDR2 FQNEAQ, per germline (reference sequence). Trimming took off 3 bases at V and 5 bases at J, with 8 bases between the two ends. CDR3 loop: CASSFLQDEQYF. The CDR3 DNA reads TGTGCCAGCAGCTTTTTGCAGGACGAGCAGTACTTC.

The rearrangement links TRBV20-1 to TRBJ1-1, with 9 bases aligning to TRBD1. V dropped 5 bases and J dropped 6; count of bases not matched to a gene: 13. CDR3 length: 15 amino acids. Germline V gene data show CDR1 as DFQATT and CDR2 as SNEGSKA (reference sequence). Here the CDR3 reads CSAPGGYRGQAEAFF. The CDR3 nucleotides are TGCAGTGCTCCAGGAGGGTACAGGGGGCAGGCTGAAGCTTTCTTT.

V usage is TRBV29-1 and J usage is TRBJ2-7; either TRBD1 or TRBD2 may supply D (5 bases each). The CDR3 is made up of 14 amino acids. The germline V and J ends were trimmed by 1 base and 3 bases, with 13 bases remaining between them. Looked up from germline, CDR1 is SQVTM and CDR2 is ANQGSEA. The CDR3 DNA follows: TGCAGCGTTGAAGGGGGCCGGGAAGGCTACGAGCAGTACTTC. It codes for CSVEGGREGYEQYF.

The chain links TRBV19 to TRBJ1-1; D is uncertain. The CDR3 runs 15 residues. V lost 5 bases and J lost 3, with 16 bases in between. From germline, CDR1 is LNHDA and CDR2 SQIVND (reference sequence). CDR3 sequence (DNA): TGTGCCAGTAGTCATACCACACGGTCGGACACTGAAGCTTTCTTT. This encodes CASSHTTRSDTEAFF.

The chain links TRBV29-1 to TRBJ2-7; D may be TRBD1 (6 bases). The CDR3 extends over 12 amino acids. Germline V gene data show CDR1 as SQVTM and CDR2 as ANQGSEA. The V end lost 4 bases, the J end lost 3 bases, and 10 bases lay between the germline ends. This chain's CDR3 is CSVGGTHYEQYF. In DNA form, the CDR3 reads TGCAGCGTTGGGGGGACACACTACGAGCAGTACTTC.

The rearrangement joins TRBV30 to TRBJ1-3; tentative D call: TRBD1 (5 bases). With 2 bases removed from V and 2 bases from J, the gap between germline ends came to 7 bases. This CDR3 comprises 13 residues. CDR1 and CDR2 (germline): GTSNPN, SVGIG (reference sequence). CDR3 coding DNA: TGTGCCTGGAGTTGGGGGACTGGAAACACCATATATTTT. It specifies CAWSWGTGNTIYF.

V gene TRBV19 combines with J gene TRBJ2-1; D unclear. V was clipped by 5 bases and J by 11 bases, with 16 bases between them. This CDR3 is built from 13 residues. Per the germline V gene, CDR1 is LNHDA and CDR2 is SQIVND (reference sequence). CDR3 residues: CASSVLSGDQQFF. The CDR3 nucleotides read TGTGCCAGTAGTGTCCTGTCTGGCGACCAGCAGTTCTTC. Based on the CDR3 plus reference TRBV19 and TRBJ2-1, the full variable domain is DGGITQSPKYLFRKEGQNVTLSCEQNLNHDAMYWYRQDPGQGLRLIYYSQIVNDFQKGDIAEGYSVSREKKESFPLTVTSAQKNPTAFYLCASSVLSGDQQFFGPGTRLTVL.

The chain uses TRBV12-3 or TRBV12-4 and TRBJ2-4; no firm D call. The CDR3 is 12 residues long. Trimming removed 2 bases at V and 9 bases at J, with 8 bases between. The chain's CDR3 is CASSLNNIIQYF. Here the CDR3 DNA reads TGTGCCAGCAGTTTAAACAATATCATTCAGTACTTC.

The V and J genes are TRBV4-3 and TRBJ2-1, with 10 bases matching TRBD2. The CDR3 has 14 amino acids. The V gene's germline CDR1 is LGHNA and CDR2 YSLEER. Trimming cost V 4 bases and J 4 bases; bases outside gene matches: 1. CDR3 nucleotides: TGCGCCAGCAGCCCGGGACTAGCGTACAATGAGCAGTTCTTC. It codes for CASSPGLAYNEQFF.

The chain combines TRBV27 with TRBJ1-1, with D possibly TRBD1 on 5 matching bases. The CDR3 is 13 amino acids. V lost 10 bases, J lost 5 bases, and 17 bases lay in between. Germline values: CDR1 MNHEY, CDR2 SMNVEV (reference sequence). The CDR3 sequence is CATAWDGETEAFF. CDR3 in DNA: TGTGCCACCGCCTGGGACGGGGAAACTGAAGCTTTCTTT.

The chain combines TRBV5-6 with TRBJ2-7; D might be TRBD2 (6 bases). Trimming removed 6 bases at V and 3 bases at J, with 13 bases between. Germline CDR1 and CDR2: SGHDT and YYEEEE. This CDR3 is built from 13 residues. CDR3 sequence: CASTTAGLYEQYF. For the CDR3, the DNA is TGTGCCAGCACCACCGCGGGGCTCTACGAGCAGTACTTC.

The V call is TRBV19, the J call TRBJ2-1; 7 bases map to TRBD1. With V trimmed by 5 bases and J by 0 bases, 4 bases remained unmatched. CDR3 length: 15 amino acids. Germline-derived CDR1 and CDR2 are LNHDA and SQIVND (reference sequence). This CDR3 reads CASSLGDSSYNEQFF. The CDR3 nucleotides are TGTGCCAGTAGTCTCGGGGACAGCTCCTACAATGAGCAGTTCTTC.

V gene TRBV24-1 combines with J gene TRBJ2-4; weak D call: TRBD2 (5 bases). The germline V gene has CDR1 KGHDR and CDR2 SFDVKD. This CDR3 region has 14 residues. Trimming pared 10 bases from V and 0 bases from J, leaving 12 bases between. Written as DNA, the CDR3 is TGTGCCACAGGTATGAGGGTAGCCAAAAACATTCAGTACTTC. It specifies CATGMRVAKNIQYF.

The chain uses TRBV28 and TRBJ2-7; no reliable D call. V lost 5 bases and J lost 3, with 8 bases in between. The CDR3 length is 12 residues. Germline loops: CDR1 MDHEN, CDR2 SYDVKM. Here the CDR3 DNA reads TGTGCCAGCAGTCTGCAAGACTACGAGCAGTACTTC. Amino acids: CASSLQDYEQYF.

This chain joins TRBV7-9 and TRBJ2-4; the match to TRBD2 covers 11 bases. The CDR3 extends over 18 amino acids. Germline V gene data show CDR1 as SEHNR and CDR2 as FQNEAQ (reference sequence). V was pared by 5 bases and J by 7 bases, with 16 bases of the junction left unmatched. CDR3 coding DNA: TGTGCCAGCAGCCGGACGACTAGCGGGATCTCTAGTGGGAACATTCAGTACTTC. It is translated as CASSRTTSGISSGNIQYF.

V gene TRBV29-1 combines with J gene TRBJ2-1; D remains ambiguous. V was pared by 2 bases and J by 0 bases, with 11 bases between. The CDR3 spans 15 residues. CDR1 is SQVTM, CDR2 ANQGSEA, per germline. The CDR3 nucleotides are TGCAGCGTTGAAATCCCTACAGTCTCCTACAATGAGCAGTTCTTC. Translating gives CSVEIPTVSYNEQFF.

The chain carries TRBV4-1 and TRBJ1-4, with D perhaps TRBD1 (5 bases). V shed 3 bases and J shed 8 bases, with 22 bases lying between them. The CDR3 has 17 amino acids. From germline, CDR1 is MGHRA and CDR2 YSYEKL. The DNA for the CDR3 is TGCGCCAGCAGCCATCCGGAGGGTGGGGGAAGCGGAGAAAAACTGTTTTTT. It codes for CASSHPEGGGSGEKLFF.

V gene TRBV20-1 combines with J gene TRBJ2-5; 13 bases fit TRBD2. From germline, CDR1 is DFQATT and CDR2 SNEGSKA (reference sequence). J was trimmed by 5 bases and V by 6 bases; bases with no gene match: 9. The CDR3 sequence is 15 residues long. In DNA form, the CDR3 reads TGCAGTGCACCTACTAGCGGGAGGGCCGGGGAGACCCAGTACTTC. Protein sequence: CSAPTSGRAGETQYF.

The chain couples TRBV7-9 to TRBJ2-4; no definite D call. The germline CDR1 and CDR2 sequences are SEHNR and FQNEAQ (reference sequence). The CDR3 extends over 14 amino acids. The germline V and J ends were trimmed by 0 bases and 4 bases, with 7 bases remaining between them. The CDR3 spells CASSLAKGKNIQYF. The CDR3 bases are TGTGCCAGCAGCTTAGCTAAAGGGAAAAACATTCAGTACTTC.

This chain links TRBV19 with TRBJ1-2; D is undetermined. The CDR3 is 13 residues long. V was cut by 3 bases and J by 0 bases, with 5 bases left in between. Germline CDR1 LNHDA, CDR2 SQIVND (reference sequence). This CDR3 is CASSIRTNYGYTF. DNA of the CDR3: TGTGCCAGTAGTATCCGTACTAACTATGGCTACACCTTC. Together with reference TRBV19 and TRBJ1-2, the CDR3 gives the full variable domain: DGGITQSPKYLFRKEGQNVTLSCEQNLNHDAMYWYRQDPGQGLRLIYYSQIVNDFQKGDIAEGYSVSREKKESFPLTVTSAQKNPTAFYLCASSIRTNYGYTFGSGTRLTVV.

The chain uses TRBV6-5 and TRBJ2-1, with TRBD2 matching over 12 bases. Losses at the gene ends were 8 bases for V and 6 bases for J; bases not matched to a gene: 2. Germline CDR1 and CDR2: MNHEY and SVGAGI. This CDR3 is 13 amino acids long. The CDR3 bases are TGTGCCAGCCGGACTAGCGGGATCAATGAGCAGTTCTTC. Translated, it gives CASRTSGINEQFF.

This clonotype occurred once. This chain joins TRBV20-1 and TRBJ2-1; tentatively, D is TRBD1 (5 bases). The germline gives CDR1 DFQATT, CDR2 SNEGSKA (reference sequence). CDR3 length: 11 residues. V lost 6 bases to trimming and J lost 8 bases, with 11 bases between them. CDR3 sequence reads: CSAPGFDEQFF. DNA of the CDR3: TGCAGTGCGCCAGGGTTCGATGAGCAGTTCTTC.

The genes are TRBV28 and TRBJ2-1; the D gene is possibly TRBD1 (6 bases). The germline V and J ends were trimmed by 3 bases and 4 bases, with 16 bases remaining between them. Germline V lookup: CDR1 MDHEN, CDR2 SYDVKM. The CDR3 covers 16 residues. The CDR3 sequence: CASSLGVGGSYNEQFF. In nucleotides, the CDR3 is TGTGCCAGCAGTTTGGGGGTTGGGGGCAGTTACAATGAGCAGTTCTTC.

This clonotype occurred once. The chain combines TRBV29-1 with TRBJ2-7, with D unresolved. Deletions cut 0 bases from V and 4 bases from J, with 16 bases between. The length of the CDR3 is 15 residues. Germline V gene lookup returns CDR1 SQVTM and CDR2 ANQGSEA. Here the CDR3 reads CSVEDPAFSDYEQYF. In nucleotides, the CDR3 is TGCAGCGTTGAAGACCCAGCGTTCTCCGATTACGAGCAGTACTTC.

The chain has TRBV7-9 and TRBJ2-7; 9 bases match TRBD1. CDR3 length equals 14 residues. The junction had 9 bases not matched to a gene; V was cut back by 6 bases and J by 6 bases. In germline, CDR1 is SEHNR, CDR2 FQNEAQ (reference sequence). This CDR3 reads CASSSGTGSAEQYF. The DNA of the CDR3 is TGTGCCAGCAGTTCCGGGACAGGGTCGGCCGAGCAGTACTTC.

The V and J genes are TRBV3-1 and TRBJ1-2; TRBD1 might be the D (5 bases). V was pared by 1 base and J by 8 bases, with 17 bases between. Germline V gene sequence: CDR1 LGHDT, CDR2 YNNKEL (reference sequence). There are 15 residues in the CDR3. CDR3 sequence reads: CASSQGRDRWKGYTF. The CDR3 DNA reads TGTGCCAGCAGCCAAGGTCGGGACCGCTGGAAGGGCTACACCTTC.

The chain recombines TRBV29-1 with TRBJ1-2; the D is unclear. This CDR3 is built from 13 residues. With 0 bases removed from V and 4 bases from J, the gap between germline ends came to 9 bases. Per germline, CDR1 SQVTM and CDR2 ANQGSEA. The CDR3 bases are TGCAGCGTTGAAGATCAAGGTTCCTATGGCTACACCTTC. Its translation is CSVEDQGSYGYTF.

This clonotype has just one count. The rearrangement links TRBV14 to TRBJ2-7; no clear D gene. Per germline, CDR1 SGHDN and CDR2 FVKESK. CDR3 size: 13 residues. Deletions cut 1 base from V and 4 bases from J, with 8 bases between. The DNA of the CDR3 is TGTGCCAGCAGCCAAGCACCCCAGTACGAGCAGTACTTC. Translating gives CASSQAPQYEQYF. Full variable domain (outside the CDR3, taken from reference TRBV14 and TRBJ2-7): EAGVTQFPSHSVIEKGQTVTLRCDPISGHDNLYWYRRVMGKEIKFLLHFVKESKQDESGMPNNRFLAERTGGTYSTLKVQPAELEDSGVYFCASSQAPQYEQYFGPGTRLTVT.

The J gene is TRBJ2-7, the V gene TRBV9, with a weak D call TRBD2 (7 bases). Germline CDR1 reads SGDLS; CDR2 reads YYNGEE. V lost 3 bases and J 2 bases, leaving 12 bases between the germline ends. CDR3 length equals 14 residues. CDR3 DNA sequence: TGTGCCAGCAGCGCGGGGGCGGGGGCCTACGAGCAGTACTTC. Residues: CASSAGAGAYEQYF.

The rearrangement uses TRBV5-4 and TRBJ2-1; TRBD2 agrees at 8 bases. Germline assignment: CDR1 SGHNT and CDR2 YYREEE (reference sequence). The trim removed 0 bases at V and 7 bases at J, leaving 6 bases unmatched. This CDR3 is built from 15 residues. This CDR3 is CASSLGLAYGNEQFF. CDR3 coding DNA: TGTGCCAGCAGCTTGGGACTAGCGTATGGAAATGAGCAGTTCTTC. Full variable domain (outside the CDR3, taken from reference TRBV5-4 and TRBJ2-1): ETGVTQSPTHLIKTRGQQVTLRCSSQSGHNTVSWYQQALGQGPQFIFQYYREEENGRGNFPPRFSGLQFPNYSSELNVNALELDDSALYLCASSLGLAYGNEQFFGPGTRLTVL.